One and the same sample provided the 30 T cell receptor beta chains below, sequenced in a study of blood T cell repertoires in COVID-19. Generated by immunoSEQ multiplex PCR, the TCRdb table keeps only in-frame clones and is missing some. The table shows some 160,000 clones, with about 84% occurring only once. The sequenced sample consisted of peripheral blood. The receptors derive from a woman aged 45-65 years with acute or convalescent COVID-19.

This clone was observed at least ten times. The V and J genes are TRBV6-4 and TRBJ1-1; D is uncertain. The CDR3 is made up of 13 amino acids. V was shortened by 5 bases and J by 3 bases, with 10 bases between the two germline ends. CDR1 is MRHNA, CDR2 SNTAGT, per germline. The CDR3 sequence: CASSHNRDTEAFF. The CDR3 nucleotides are TGTGCCAGCAGTCACAATCGGGACACTGAAGCTTTCTTT.

The genes are TRBV6-2 or TRBV6-3 and TRBJ1-1, with D tentatively TRBD1 (5 bases). CDR3 length: 13 residues. Trimming took off 4 bases at V and 10 bases at J, with 16 bases between the two ends. Looked up from germline, CDR1 is MNHEY and CDR2 is SVGEGT. The CDR3, as DNA: TGTGCCAGCAGTTCCCCCAGGGCGTCAGCAGCTTTCTTT. Translating gives CASSSPRASAAFF.

Only a few counts were recorded for this clone. The chain links TRBV12-3 or TRBV12-4 to TRBJ1-4; D may be TRBD1 (5 bases). The ends were cut back, 5 bases at V and 7 bases at J, with 11 bases in the middle. CDR3 length equals 13 residues. The CDR3 loop reads CASSTQQAEKLFF. The DNA for the CDR3 is TGTGCCAGCAGTACACAACAGGCTGAAAAACTGTTTTTT.

This chain links TRBV4-3 with TRBJ1-5; D is ambiguous. The V gene's germline CDR1 is LGHNA and CDR2 YSLEER. Between the trimmed V and J ends, which lost 0 bases and 7 bases, there was a span of 7 bases. This CDR3 contains 13 residues. CDR3 sequence reads: CASSQDKEQPQHF. CDR3 in DNA: TGCGCCAGCAGCCAAGATAAGGAGCAGCCCCAGCATTTT.

Here the CDR3 reads CASSLSNGVAGPPSTDTQYF. Written as DNA, the CDR3 is TGTGCCAGCAGTTTATCGAATGGAGTAGCGGGGCCTCCTAGCACAGATACGCAGTATTTT. The chain links TRBV27 to TRBJ2-3; the match to TRBD2 covers 8 bases. Germline values: CDR1 MNHEY, CDR2 SMNVEV (reference sequence). The CDR3 totals 20 residues. Unmatched junction bases numbered 14, after V lost 0 bases and J lost 0 bases.

V and J are TRBV27 and TRBJ1-2; 7 bases map to TRBD1. The CDR3 consists of 16 residues. Germline V gene lookup returns CDR1 MNHEY and CDR2 SMNVEV (reference sequence). Unmatched junction bases numbered 12, after V lost 4 bases and J lost 4 bases. In DNA, the CDR3 is TGTGCCAGCAGTTCACTCTCGACGACAGGGCCCTATGGCTACACCTTC. Its protein is CASSSLSTTGPYGYTF.

V and J are TRBV19 and TRBJ1-1; 7 nucleotides match TRBD1. Trimming at V came to 5 bases and at J to 4 bases, leaving 4 bases not matched to a gene. Germline values: CDR1 LNHDA, CDR2 SQIVND (reference sequence). This CDR3 has 13 amino acids. The DNA of the CDR3 is TGTGCCAGTAGTTTCACAGGGGCCACTGAAGCTTTCTTT. Protein: CASSFTGATEAFF.

Many counts were recorded for this clone. The rearrangement uses TRBV2 and TRBJ2-1; maybe TRBD1 (5 bases). The germline V gene has CDR1 SNHLY and CDR2 FYNNEI. V lost 3 bases and J 1 base, leaving 13 bases between the germline ends. The CDR3 is made up of 16 amino acids. The CDR3 region has the DNA TGTGCCAGCAGTGATTGGAACAGGCGGTCCTACAATGAGCAGTTCTTC. This sequence encodes CASSDWNRRSYNEQFF. Filled out from reference TRBV2 and TRBJ2-1, the complete variable domain reads EPEVTQTPSHQVTQMGQEVILRCVPISNHLYFYWYRQILGQKVEFLVSFYNNEISEKSEIFDDQFSVERPDGSNFTLKIRSTKLEDSAMYFCASSDWNRRSYNEQFFGPGTRLTVL.

This chain connects TRBV25-1 to TRBJ1-5; 10 nucleotides agree with TRBD1. V shed 4 bases, J shed 2 bases, and the junction held 2 bases outside the gene matches. From germline, CDR1 is MGHDK and CDR2 SYGVNS. The CDR3 covers 15 residues. The CDR3 protein is CASSGQGAGNQPQHF. The DNA of the CDR3 is TGTGCCAGCAGTGGACAGGGGGCAGGCAATCAGCCCCAGCATTTT.

The rearrangement joins TRBV2 to TRBJ1-6; TRBD1 aligns across 7 bases. The germline V gene has CDR1 SNHLY and CDR2 FYNNEI. V lost 4 bases to trimming and J lost 10 bases; unmatched junction nucleotides: 7. This CDR3 contains 14 residues. CDR3 sequence (DNA): TGTGCCAGCAGTGTAGACAGGGAAGGGTCACCCCTCCACTTT. Its translation: CASSVDREGSPLHF.

To note about this clone: Additional DNA sequences in this sample encode the identical CDR3. The chain is built from TRBV6-5 and TRBJ1-5, with 9 positions matching TRBD1. V lost 6 bases to trimming and J lost 7 bases; unmatched junction nucleotides: 4. The CDR3 has 13 amino acids. Germline V gene sequence: CDR1 MNHEY, CDR2 SVGAGI. CDR3 nucleotides: TGTGCCAGCAGGCGGGACAGGGACCAGCCCCAGCATTTT. The encoded protein is CASRRDRDQPQHF.

The chain has TRBV3-1 (or the pseudogene TRBV3-2) and TRBJ1-1, with 9 bases fitting TRBD1. V was clipped by 3 bases and J by 4 bases; unmatched bases: 3. The CDR3 runs 14 residues. Germline lookup yields CDR1 LGHDT and CDR2 YNNKEL (reference sequence). The DNA of the CDR3 is TGTGCCAGCAGCCAGACAGGGGGTAGCACTGAAGCTTTCTTT. Its translation is CASSQTGGSTEAFF.

This chain joins TRBV3-1 (or the pseudogene TRBV3-2) and TRBJ2-1; D is possibly TRBD1 (6 bases). This CDR3 is 15 amino acids long. V lost 3 bases, J lost 2 bases, and 11 bases lay in between. CDR1 and CDR2 (germline): LGHDT, YNNKEL (reference sequence). CDR3 sequence reads: CASSQVQGTYNEQFF. In DNA form, the CDR3 reads TGTGCCAGCAGCCAGGTACAGGGAACCTACAATGAGCAGTTCTTC.

V usage is TRBV7-9 and J usage is TRBJ1-4; D remains ambiguous. Germline V lookup: CDR1 SEHNR, CDR2 FQNEAQ (reference sequence). This CDR3 spans 13 amino acids. The V and J ends lost 4 bases and 5 bases respectively, with 8 bases between them. The CDR3 protein is CASSSGVNEKLFF. In DNA, the CDR3 is TGTGCCAGCAGCTCCGGGGTGAATGAAAAACTGTTTTTT.

The genes are TRBV3-1 (or the pseudogene TRBV3-2) and TRBJ1-6; maybe TRBD1 (5 bases). Germline V gene sequence: CDR1 LGHDT, CDR2 YNNKEL (reference sequence). V lost 2 bases to trimming and J lost 9 bases, with 11 bases between them. The CDR3 contains 14 residues. The CDR3 coding sequence is TGTGCCAGCAGCCAACGACAGTCTATTTCACCCCTCCACTTT. Amino acid sequence: CASSQRQSISPLHF.

V is TRBV9 and J is TRBJ2-7; D perhaps matches TRBD1 (6 bases). V lost 3 bases and J lost 9, with 13 bases in between. This CDR3 has 12 amino acids. CDR1 SGDLS and CDR2 YYNGEE come from the germline V gene. The CDR3, as DNA: TGTGCCAGCAGCGGCACAGGGCCCGGGCAGTACTTC. This sequence encodes CASSGTGPGQYF. The full variable domain, its missing parts supplied by reference TRBV9 and TRBJ2-7, is DSGVTQTPKHLITATGQRVTLRCSPRSGDLSVYWYQQSLDQGLQFLIQYYNGEERAKGNILERFSAQQFPDLHSELNLSSLELGDSALYFCASSGTGPGQYFGPGTRLTVT.

This chain joins TRBV25-1 and TRBJ1-4; D unclear. Between the trimmed V and J ends, which lost 5 bases and 7 bases, there was a span of 14 bases. The CDR3 extends over 14 amino acids. CDR1 and CDR2 from the germline V gene are MGHDK and SYGVNS. The CDR3 nucleotides are TGTGCCAGCAGTACCGGAGCGGTAGCTGAAAAACTGTTTTTT. This encodes CASSTGAVAEKLFF. Filled out from reference TRBV25-1 and TRBJ1-4, the complete variable domain reads EADIYQTPRYLVIGTGKKITLECSQTMGHDKMYWYQQDPGMELHLIHYSYGVNSTEKGDLSSESTVSRIRTEHFPLTLESARPSHTSQYLCASSTGAVAEKLFFGSGTQLSVL.

J is TRBJ2-7 and V is TRBV27; 10 bases align to TRBD1. The CDR3 length is 14 residues. Germline loops: CDR1 MNHEY, CDR2 SMNVEV (reference sequence). V was pared by 5 bases and J by 3 bases, with 4 bases of the junction left unmatched. The CDR3 region has the DNA TGTGCCAGCAGTAAGACAGGGGGCGTCTACGAGCAGTACTTC. Its translation is CASSKTGGVYEQYF.

The rearrangement uses TRBV28 and TRBJ2-5; 8 nucleotides align to TRBD2. The J segment lost 5 bases and the V segment lost 6 bases, leaving 8 bases of the junction unmatched. Germline CDR1 MDHEN, CDR2 SYDVKM. This CDR3 is 14 amino acids long. CDR3 sequence reads: CASRSAGASETQYF. Here the CDR3 DNA reads TGTGCCAGCAGGTCAGCGGGGGCCTCTGAGACCCAGTACTTC.

The V and J genes are TRBV19 and TRBJ2-1; a weak D match, TRBD2 (6 bases). The CDR3 runs 15 residues. Deletions cut 9 bases from V and 9 bases from J, with 24 bases between. Germline CDR1 is LNHDA and CDR2 is SQIVND (reference sequence). As DNA, the CDR3 is TGTGCCAGCACTGGGGGAGCGGGTGCCTTGGGTGAGCAGTTCTTC. It yields the protein CASTGGAGALGEQFF.

The count of this clone is one. The chain couples TRBV5-1 to TRBJ2-2; D might be TRBD1 (5 bases). Per germline, CDR1 SGHRS and CDR2 YFSETQ. This CDR3 is 16 amino acids long. V was pared by 1 base and J by 1 base, with 11 bases between. For the CDR3, the DNA is TGCGCCAGCAGCTTGATGGGGCACCAGAACACCGGGGAGCTGTTTTTT. Protein product: CASSLMGHQNTGELFF.

The genes are TRBV15 and TRBJ2-7; TRBD1 matches at 10 bases. Germline-derived CDR1 and CDR2 are LNHNV and YYDKDF (reference sequence). V lost 5 bases to trimming and J lost 7 bases; unmatched junction nucleotides: 8. The CDR3 loop spans 14 amino acids. In nucleotides, the CDR3 is TGTGCCACCAGCCGGGGACAGGGGTCGGAGGAGCAGTACTTC. Translating it yields CATSRGQGSEEQYF.

J is TRBJ2-7 and V is TRBV5-1; 8 positions match TRBD1. Trimming took 0 bases from V and 3 from J; bases not matched to a gene: 2. Per the germline V gene, CDR1 is SGHRS and CDR2 is YFSETQ. This CDR3 has 14 residues. The CDR3 bases are TGCGCCAGCAGCTTGGAAGGGACAGGCTACGAGCAGTACTTC. Translating it yields CASSLEGTGYEQYF.

This clone was picked up one time. The chain is built from TRBV15 and TRBJ1-5; D gene ambiguous. Germline CDR1 reads LNHNV; CDR2 reads YYDKDF (reference sequence). The V and J ends lost 1 base and 3 bases respectively, with 10 bases between them. This CDR3 spans 15 amino acids. The CDR3 region has the DNA TGTGCCACCAGCAGAGGTCCGGGGAACAATCAGCCCCAGCATTTT. Translation gives CATSRGPGNNQPQHF.

The chain links TRBV4-3 to TRBJ1-1, with D tentatively TRBD1 (6 bases). Trimming cost V 5 bases and J 1 base, with 11 bases left between them. This CDR3 comprises 14 residues. Germline V gene sequence: CDR1 LGHNA, CDR2 YSLEER. DNA for the CDR3: TGCGCCAGCAGCTCCGGGACAAAGAACACTGAAGCTTTCTTT. Amino acid sequence: CASSSGTKNTEAFF.

This sequence joins TRBV12-3 or TRBV12-4 and TRBJ1-5; maybe TRBD1 (6 bases). The CDR3 is 13 residues long. V lost 6 bases and J 5 bases, leaving 11 bases between the germline ends. The CDR3 spells CASSPGDYQPQHF. DNA for the CDR3: TGTGCCAGCAGCCCAGGGGATTATCAGCCCCAGCATTTT.

This clone was counted a few times. The V call is TRBV16, the J call TRBJ1-1; no clear D. V dropped 4 bases and J dropped 2 bases, with 5 bases sitting between them. The CDR3 runs to 12 residues. Germline values: CDR1 KGHSY, CDR2 FQNENV. CDR3 nucleotide sequence: TGTGCCAGCAGCCTCCTAAACACTGAAGCTTTCTTT. This translates into CASSLLNTEAFF.

The chain has TRBV29-1 and TRBJ1-2; 7 bases are shared with TRBD1. This CDR3 comprises 13 residues. The V gene's germline CDR1 is SQVTM and CDR2 ANQGSEA. With 0 bases clipped from V and 4 bases from J, the junction kept 2 bases outside the gene matches. CDR3 nucleotide sequence: TGCAGCGTTGAAGATTCAGGGGGCTATGGCTACACCTTC. Translating it yields CSVEDSGGYGYTF.

The rearrangement joins TRBV23-1 to TRBJ1-2, with 8 bases fitting TRBD1. TRBV23-1 has ORF status, its function being uncertain. Unmatched junction bases numbered 2, after V lost 3 bases and J lost 2 bases. This CDR3 comprises 14 residues. Here the CDR3 DNA reads TGCGCCAGCAGTCACCGACAGGGGAACTATGGCTACACCTTC. This codes for CASSHRQGNYGYTF.

The chain combines TRBV6-5 with TRBJ2-2; D is ambiguous. The CDR3 is 14 amino acids. Trimming pared 6 bases from V and 5 bases from J, leaving 13 bases between. Germline-derived CDR1 and CDR2 are MNHEY and SVGAGI. Written as DNA, the CDR3 is TGTGCCAGCAGCGACACCATTGGGACCGGGGAGCTGTTTTTT. It specifies CASSDTIGTGELFF.